The source of this T cell receptor beta chain is a study of a mutant IDH1 vaccine in newly diagnosed glioma. Some clones are missing from TCRdb's copy, which holds only in-frame ones; the method was immunoSEQ multiplex PCR. The sample shows about 21,000 clones, around 85% of them seen only once. Specified time point: baseline, week 1 (first vaccination visit). Sample treatment: pre-vaccination baseline after standard-of-care therapy. The count of this clone is one. The CDR3 contains 15 residues. Germline V lookup: CDR1 MNHEY, CDR2 SVGAGI. Trimming removed 4 bases at V and 2 bases at J, with 11 bases between.

The TCR comes from a man aged 40-49 years with glioma. This chain joins TRBV6-5 and TRBJ2-2; possible D gene TRBD1, 5 bases. The sequencing used PBMCs, collected from a glioma patient treated with radiotherapy, temozolomide or both. The CDR3 spells CASSLDSFNTGELFF. In DNA form, the CDR3 reads TGTGCCAGCAGTTTAGACAGCTTTAACACCGGGGAGCTGTTTTTT.